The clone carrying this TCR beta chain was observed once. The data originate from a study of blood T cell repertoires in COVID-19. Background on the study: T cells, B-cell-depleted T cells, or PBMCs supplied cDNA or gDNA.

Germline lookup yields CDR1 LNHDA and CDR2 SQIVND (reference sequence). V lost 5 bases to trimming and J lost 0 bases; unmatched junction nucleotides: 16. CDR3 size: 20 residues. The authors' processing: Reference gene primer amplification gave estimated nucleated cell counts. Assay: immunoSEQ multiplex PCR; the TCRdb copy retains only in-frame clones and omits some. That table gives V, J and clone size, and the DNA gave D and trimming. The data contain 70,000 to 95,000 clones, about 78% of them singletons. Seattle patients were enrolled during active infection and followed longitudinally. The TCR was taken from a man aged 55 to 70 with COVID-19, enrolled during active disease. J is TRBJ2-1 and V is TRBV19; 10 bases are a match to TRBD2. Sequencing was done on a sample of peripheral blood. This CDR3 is CASSPPFGSGGRSSYNEQFF. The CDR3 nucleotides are TGTGCCAGTAGTCCCCCTTTTGGTAGCGGGGGGCGAAGCTCCTACAATGAGCAGTTCTTC. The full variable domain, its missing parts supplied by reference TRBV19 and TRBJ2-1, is DGGITQSPKYLFRKEGQNVTLSCEQNLNHDAMYWYRQDPGQGLRLIYYSQIVNDFQKGDIAEGYSVSREKKESFPLTVTSAQKNPTAFYLCASSPPFGSGGRSSYNEQFFGPGTRLTVL.